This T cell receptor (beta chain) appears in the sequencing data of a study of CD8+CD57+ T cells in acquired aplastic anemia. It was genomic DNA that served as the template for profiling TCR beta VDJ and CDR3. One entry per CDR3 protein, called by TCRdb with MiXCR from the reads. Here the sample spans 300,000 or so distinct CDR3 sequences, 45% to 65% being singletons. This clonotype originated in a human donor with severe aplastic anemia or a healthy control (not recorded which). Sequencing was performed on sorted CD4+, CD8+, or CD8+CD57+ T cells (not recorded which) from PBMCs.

Here the CDR3 reads CASSQARRWRTLTQYF. CDR3 DNA sequence: TGCGCCAGCAGCCAAGCCCGACGCTGGCGGACCTTGACCCAGTACTTC. The chain recombines TRBV4-3 with TRBJ2-5; D unresolved. Germline V gives CDR1 LGHNA, CDR2 YSLEER. V lost 1 base and J 7 bases, leaving 19 bases between the germline ends. The CDR3 contains 16 residues.